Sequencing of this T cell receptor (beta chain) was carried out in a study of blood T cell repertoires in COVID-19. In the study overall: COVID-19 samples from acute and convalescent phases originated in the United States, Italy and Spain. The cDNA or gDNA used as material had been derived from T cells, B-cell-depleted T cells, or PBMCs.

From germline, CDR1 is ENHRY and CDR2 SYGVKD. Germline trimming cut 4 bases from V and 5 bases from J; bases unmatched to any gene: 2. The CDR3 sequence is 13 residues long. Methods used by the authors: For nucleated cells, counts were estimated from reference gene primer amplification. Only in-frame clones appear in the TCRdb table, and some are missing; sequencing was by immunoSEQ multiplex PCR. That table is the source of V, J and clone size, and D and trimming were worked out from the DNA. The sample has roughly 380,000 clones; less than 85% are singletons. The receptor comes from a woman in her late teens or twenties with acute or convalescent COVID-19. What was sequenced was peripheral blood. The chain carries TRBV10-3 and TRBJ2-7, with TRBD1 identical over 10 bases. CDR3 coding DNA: TGTGCCATCAGTGCAGACAGGGGGCACGAGCAGTACTTC. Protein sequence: CAISADRGHEQYF.